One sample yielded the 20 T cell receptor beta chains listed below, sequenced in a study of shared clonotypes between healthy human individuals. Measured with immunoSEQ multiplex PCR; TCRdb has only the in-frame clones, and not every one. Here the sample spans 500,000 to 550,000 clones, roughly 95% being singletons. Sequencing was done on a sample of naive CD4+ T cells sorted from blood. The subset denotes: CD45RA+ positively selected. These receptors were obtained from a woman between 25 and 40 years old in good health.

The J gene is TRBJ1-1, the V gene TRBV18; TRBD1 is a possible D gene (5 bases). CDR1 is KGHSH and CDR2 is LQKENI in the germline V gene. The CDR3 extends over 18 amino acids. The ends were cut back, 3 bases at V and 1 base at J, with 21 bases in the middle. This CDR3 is CASSPTFSTGAENTEAFF. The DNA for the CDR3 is TGTGCCAGCTCACCGACTTTCTCTACCGGGGCCGAGAACACTGAAGCTTTCTTT.

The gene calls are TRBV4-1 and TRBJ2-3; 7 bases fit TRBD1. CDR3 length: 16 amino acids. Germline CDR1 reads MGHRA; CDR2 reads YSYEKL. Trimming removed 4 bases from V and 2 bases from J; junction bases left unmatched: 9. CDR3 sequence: CASSRDRDSYTDTQYF. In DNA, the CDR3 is TGCGCCAGCAGCCGGGACCGGGACAGTTACACAGATACGCAGTATTTT.

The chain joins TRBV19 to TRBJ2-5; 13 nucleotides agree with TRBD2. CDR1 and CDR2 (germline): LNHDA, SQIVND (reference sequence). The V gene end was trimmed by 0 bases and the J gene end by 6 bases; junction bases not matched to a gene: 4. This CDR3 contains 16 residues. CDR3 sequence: CASSIELAGGRKTQYF. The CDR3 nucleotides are TGTGCCAGTAGTATAGAACTAGCGGGAGGGAGAAAGACCCAGTACTTC.

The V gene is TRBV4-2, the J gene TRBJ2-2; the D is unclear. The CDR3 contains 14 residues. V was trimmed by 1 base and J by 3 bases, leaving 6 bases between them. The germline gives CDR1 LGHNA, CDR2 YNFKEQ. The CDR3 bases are TGTGCCAGCAGCCAAGCTGAGTACACCGGGGAGCTGTTTTTT. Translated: CASSQAEYTGELFF.

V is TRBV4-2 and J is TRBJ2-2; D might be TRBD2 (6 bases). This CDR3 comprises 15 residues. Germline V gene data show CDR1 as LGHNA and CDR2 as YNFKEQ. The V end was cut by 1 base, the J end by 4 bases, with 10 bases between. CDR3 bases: TGTGCCAGCAGCCAAGTCGGGAGTAGCACCGGGGAGCTGTTTTTT. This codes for CASSQVGSSTGELFF.

The CDR3 DNA follows: TGTGCCACCAGCAAAAAAGGACGGGTTGCGCGGGGGGATGAGCAGTTCTTC. Translating it yields CATSKKGRVARGDEQFF. The V gene is TRBV15, the J gene TRBJ2-1, with 8 bases aligning to TRBD2. Germline-derived CDR1 and CDR2 are LNHNV and YYDKDF (reference sequence). The CDR3 runs 17 residues. The V and J ends lost 4 bases and 8 bases, in that order; junction bases with no gene match: 16. The full variable domain, rest sourced from reference TRBV15 and TRBJ2-1, is DAMVIQNPRYQVTQFGKPVTLSCSQTLNHNVMYWYQQKSSQAPKLLFHYYDKDFNNEADTPDNFQSRRPNTSFCFLDIRSPGLGDTAMYLCATSKKGRVARGDEQFFGPGTRLTVL.

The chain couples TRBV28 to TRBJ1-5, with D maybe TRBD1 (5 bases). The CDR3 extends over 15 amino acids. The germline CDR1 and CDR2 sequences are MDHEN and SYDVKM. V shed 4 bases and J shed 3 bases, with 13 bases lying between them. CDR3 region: CASSSRTTDNQPQHF. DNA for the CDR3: TGTGCCAGCAGTTCCCGAACGACAGACAATCAGCCCCAGCATTTT.

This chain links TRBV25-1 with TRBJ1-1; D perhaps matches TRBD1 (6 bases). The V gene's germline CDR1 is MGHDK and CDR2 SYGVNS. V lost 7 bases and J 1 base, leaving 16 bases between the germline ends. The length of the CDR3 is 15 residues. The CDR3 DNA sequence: TGTGCCAGCATCCCGGCCAGGGGCCGGAACACTGAAGCTTTCTTT. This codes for CASIPARGRNTEAFF. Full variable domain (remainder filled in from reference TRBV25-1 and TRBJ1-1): EADIYQTPRYLVIGTGKKITLECSQTMGHDKMYWYQQDPGMELHLIHYSYGVNSTEKGDLSSESTVSRIRTEHFPLTLESARPSHTSQYLCASIPARGRNTEAFFGQGTRLTVV.

The CDR3 region is CASSPAGQGFSSEQFF. Written as DNA, the CDR3 is TGTGCCAGCTCACCAGCGGGACAGGGGTTCTCAAGTGAGCAGTTCTTC. J is TRBJ2-1 and V is TRBV18; 10 bases align to TRBD1. Germline values: CDR1 KGHSH, CDR2 LQKENI. CDR3 length equals 16 residues. Losses at the gene ends were 2 bases for V and 9 bases for J; bases not matched to a gene: 10.

CDR3 amino acids: CASQLGTEDGYTF. Written as DNA, the CDR3 is TGCGCCAGTCAACTCGGGACGGAGGATGGCTACACCTTC. This chain joins TRBV5-1 and TRBJ1-2; maybe TRBD1 (5 bases). CDR3 length equals 13 residues. V lost 8 bases, J lost 6 bases, and 17 bases lay in between. Germline V gives CDR1 SGHRS, CDR2 YFSETQ.

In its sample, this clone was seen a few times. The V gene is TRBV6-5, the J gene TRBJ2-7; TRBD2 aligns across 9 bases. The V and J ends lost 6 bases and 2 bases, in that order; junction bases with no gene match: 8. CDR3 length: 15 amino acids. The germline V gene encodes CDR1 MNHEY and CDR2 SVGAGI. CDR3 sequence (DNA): TGTGCCAGCAGCTCTGGGACTAGCAAGCCCTACGAGCAGTACTTC. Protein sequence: CASSSGTSKPYEQYF.

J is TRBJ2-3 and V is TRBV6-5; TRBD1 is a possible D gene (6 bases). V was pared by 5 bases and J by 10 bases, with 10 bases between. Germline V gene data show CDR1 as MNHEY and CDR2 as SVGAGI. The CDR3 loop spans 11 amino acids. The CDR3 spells CASSRDTAQYF. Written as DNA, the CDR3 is TGTGCCAGCAGTAGGGACACTGCGCAGTATTTT.

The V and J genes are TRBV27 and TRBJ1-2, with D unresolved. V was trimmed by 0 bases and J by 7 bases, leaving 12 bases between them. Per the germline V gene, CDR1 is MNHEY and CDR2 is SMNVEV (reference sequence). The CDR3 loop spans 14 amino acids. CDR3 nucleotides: TGTGCCAGCAGTTTATCGAGAGAGGGTAGTGGCTACACCTTC. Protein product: CASSLSREGSGYTF.

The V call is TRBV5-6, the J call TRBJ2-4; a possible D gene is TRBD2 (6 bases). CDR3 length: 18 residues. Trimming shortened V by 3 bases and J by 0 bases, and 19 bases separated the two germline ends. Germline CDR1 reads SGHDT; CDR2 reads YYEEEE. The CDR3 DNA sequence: TGTGCCAGCAGCTCACTCCGGGGCGGGGCCCTAGCCAAAAACATTCAGTACTTC. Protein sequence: CASSSLRGGALAKNIQYF. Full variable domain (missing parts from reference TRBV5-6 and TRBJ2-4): DAGVTQSPTHLIKTRGQQVTLRCSPKSGHDTVSWYQQALGQGPQFIFQYYEEEERQRGNFPDRFSGHQFPNYSSELNVNALLLGDSALYLCASSSLRGGALAKNIQYFGAGTRLSVL.

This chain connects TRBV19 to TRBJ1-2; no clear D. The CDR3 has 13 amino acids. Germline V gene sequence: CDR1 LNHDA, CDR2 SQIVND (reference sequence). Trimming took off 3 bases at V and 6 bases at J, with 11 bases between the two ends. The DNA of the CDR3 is TGTGCCAGTAGTATCTTGATAGGTCATGGCTACACCTTC. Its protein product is CASSILIGHGYTF.

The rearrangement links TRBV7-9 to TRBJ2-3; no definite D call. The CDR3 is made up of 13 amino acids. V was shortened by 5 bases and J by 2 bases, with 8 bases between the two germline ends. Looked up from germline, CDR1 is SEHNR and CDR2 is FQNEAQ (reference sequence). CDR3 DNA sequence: TGTGCCAGCAGCGAGAGGAACACAGATACGCAGTATTTT. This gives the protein CASSERNTDTQYF.

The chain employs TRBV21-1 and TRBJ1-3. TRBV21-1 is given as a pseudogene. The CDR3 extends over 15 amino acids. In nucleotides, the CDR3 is TGTGCCAGCAGCCGGACTTACGACTCTGGAAACACCATATATTTT. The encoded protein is CASSRTYDSGNTIYF.

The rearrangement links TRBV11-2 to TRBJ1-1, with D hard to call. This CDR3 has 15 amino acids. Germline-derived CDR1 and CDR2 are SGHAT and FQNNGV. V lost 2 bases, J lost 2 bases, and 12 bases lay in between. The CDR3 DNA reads TGTGCCAGCAGCTTATCTGTTGCCAGAAACACTGAAGCTTTCTTT. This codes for CASSLSVARNTEAFF.

CDR3 residues: CASSGTGTSGTYEQYF. The CDR3 DNA reads TGTGCCAGCAGTGGGACCGGGACTAGCGGGACCTACGAGCAGTACTTC. The V and J genes are TRBV6-6 and TRBJ2-7; TRBD2 matches at 13 bases. The trim removed 5 bases at V and 2 bases at J, leaving 6 bases unmatched. The CDR3 covers 16 residues. CDR1 and CDR2 from the germline V gene are MNHNY and SVGAGI (reference sequence).

The CDR3 DNA reads TGTGCCACCCAAGCTAGCGGGGGGGCGGAGACCCAGTACTTC. Amino acid sequence: CATQASGGAETQYF. V usage is TRBV28 and J usage is TRBJ2-5, with 12 nucleotides matching TRBD2. V gave up 10 bases and J gave up 5 bases; unmatched junction bases: 8. CDR3 length: 14 residues. The germline V gene encodes CDR1 MDHEN and CDR2 SYDVKM.